This TCR beta chain stems from a study of regulatory T cells in long-lasting Graves disease. This CDR3 has 13 amino acids. V shed 7 bases and J shed 4 bases, with 11 bases lying between them. This clonotype was recorded at least ten times. Antigen specificity is unknown. Study-wide results and limits: Segments TRBV28, TRBJ1-2 and TRBJ2-5 showed preferential usage in persistent disease.

To make TCR beta libraries, researchers used iRepertoire HTBI primers and Arm-PCR of CDR3 regions. TCRdb called the multiplex PCR reads again in MiXCR, with one record for every CDR3 protein. The data show some 500,000 distinct CDR3 sequences, less than 15% seen once. Time point noted: newly diagnosed GD, antithyroid drugs for less than 3 months. PBMC-extracted RNA yielded the TCR library. This same sample was also part of a study on T cells in Graves' hyperthyroidism and ophthalmopathy.

Sequenced material: peripheral blood mononuclear cells (PBMCs), taken at new diagnosis, from a patient treated with antithyroid drugs. The source of this sequence is a man younger than 45 with Graves disease. This chain joins TRBV12-3 or TRBV12-4 and TRBJ1-3; unclear D gene. The CDR3 region is CASTPVSGNTIYF. CDR3 nucleotide sequence: TGTGCCAGCACACCGGTGTCCGGAAACACCATATATTTT.